The sequence of this T cell receptor beta chain was determined in a study of naive and memory T cell subsets. General study results and limits: In naive cells, over 85% of TCR sequences were seen only once. Activation and differentiation may alter RNA-based TCR counts. Possibly reflecting memory cells re-expressing CD45RA, a few larger clonotypes occurred in naive repertoires, especially CD8.

V was trimmed by 2 bases and J by 3 bases, leaving 17 bases between them. This CDR3 has 17 amino acids. The germline CDR1 and CDR2 sequences are MNHEY and SMNVEV (reference sequence). A word on this clonotype: Antigen: not known.

Both TRBC1 and TRBC2 were covered by a beta constant-region primer of two equimolar oligonucleotides. The ligated cDNA underwent four PCR rounds using SP2 and nested alpha and beta constant-region primers. TCRdb reanalysed the UMI-ligation and nested PCR reads using MiXCR and keeps one entry per CDR3 protein. The sample holds around 93,000 distinct CDR3 sequences, about 11% seen once. The clonotype comes from a human donor in good health. The chain employs TRBV27 and TRBJ1-5, with a tentative D call TRBD1 (6 bases). The sample taken for sequencing was naive CD4+ T cells from blood. CDR3 DNA: TGTGCCAGCAGTTTACTAAGGGATGGGGGCACCAATCAGCCCCAGCATTTT. Translated: CASSLLRDGGTNQPQHF.